Shown below are 10 T cell receptor beta chains from a single sample sequenced in a study of T cell responses to AZD1222 COVID-19 vaccine. Method: immunoSEQ multiplex PCR; TCRdb's copy keeps in-frame clones and lacks some. The sample lists about 170,000 clones, 92% occurring once. The sample was peripheral blood, taken on day 0 of AZD1222 vaccination. These receptors came from an adult in good health.

The rearrangement joins TRBV2 to TRBJ2-5; 8 bases agree with TRBD1. V trimming: 1 base; J trimming: 6 bases; junction bases outside the gene matches: 7. Germline V lookup: CDR1 SNHLY, CDR2 FYNNEI. This CDR3 spans 15 amino acids. The DNA for the CDR3 is TGTGCCAGCAGTGAAGACAGGGGGGATGTAAAGACCCAGTACTTC. It is translated as CASSEDRGDVKTQYF.

The J gene is TRBJ2-7, the V gene TRBV2, with 9 nucleotides matching TRBD1. The CDR3 extends over 14 amino acids. Germline V gene data show CDR1 as SNHLY and CDR2 as FYNNEI. V lost 8 bases and J lost 0; bases outside the gene matches: 5. CDR3: CASDGTGFSYEQYF. The CDR3 coding sequence is TGTGCCAGCGACGGGACAGGGTTCTCCTACGAGCAGTACTTC.

J is TRBJ1-2 and V is TRBV6-5; TRBD1 might be the D (5 bases). The germline V gene encodes CDR1 MNHEY and CDR2 SVGAGI. Trimming stripped 2 bases from V and 12 bases from J, with 22 bases between. The CDR3 loop spans 15 amino acids. The CDR3 DNA is TGTGCCAGCAGTTACGGGGCCCCGGGCCCCATAAGACACACCTTC. The encoded protein is CASSYGAPGPIRHTF.

The chain couples TRBV6-6 to TRBJ1-5; D unresolved. The CDR3 length is 11 residues. The germline V gene encodes CDR1 MNHNY and CDR2 SVGAGI (reference sequence). Trimming shortened V by 6 bases and J by 3 bases, and 3 bases separated the two germline ends. The CDR3 region has the DNA TGTGCCAGCAGCCCCAATCAGCCCCAGCATTTT. Protein product: CASSPNQPQHF.

With respect to this clone: The same CDR3 is also encoded by other DNA sequences in this sample. CDR3: CASSPQGGNQPQHF. In DNA form, the CDR3 reads TGTGCCAGCAGTCCCCAGGGGGGCAATCAGCCCCAGCATTTT. The chain combines TRBV2 with TRBJ1-5, with 7 nucleotides matching TRBD1. The CDR3 length is 14 residues. Germline V gene sequence: CDR1 SNHLY, CDR2 FYNNEI. V lost 5 bases to trimming and J lost 2 bases; unmatched junction nucleotides: 3. Combining the CDR3 with reference TRBV2 and TRBJ1-5 gives the whole variable domain EPEVTQTPSHQVTQMGQEVILRCVPISNHLYFYWYRQILGQKVEFLVSFYNNEISEKSEIFDDQFSVERPDGSNFTLKIRSTKLEDSAMYFCASSPQGGNQPQHFGDGTRLSIL.

V is TRBV7-9 and J is TRBJ2-5; D not certain. The germline CDR1 and CDR2 sequences are SEHNR and FQNEAQ (reference sequence). The V and J ends lost 5 bases and 3 bases respectively, with 16 bases between them. The CDR3 is 15 amino acids. The CDR3 protein is CASSHSLVFEETQYF. Here the CDR3 DNA reads TGTGCCAGCAGCCATTCTCTAGTGTTCGAAGAGACCCAGTACTTC. Supplemented by reference TRBV7-9 and TRBJ2-5, the full variable domain reads DTGVSQNPRHKITKRGQNVTFRCDPISEHNRLYWYRQTLGQGPEFLTYFQNEAQLEKSRLLSDRFSAERPKGSFSTLEIQRTEQGDSAMYLCASSHSLVFEETQYFGPGTRLLVL.

The chain links TRBV5-6 to TRBJ1-3, with 9 bases matching TRBD1. Germline assignment: CDR1 SGHDT and CDR2 YYEEEE. V lost 3 bases, J lost 1 base, and 5 bases stayed unmatched. CDR3 length: 16 amino acids. CDR3 in amino acids: CASSSQGARSGNTIYF. CDR3 in DNA: TGTGCCAGCAGCTCACAGGGGGCTAGATCTGGAAACACCATATATTTT.

This chain links TRBV7-8 with TRBJ1-1; D is perhaps TRBD1 (6 bases). V lost 3 bases and J lost 5, with 16 bases in between. The CDR3 extends over 15 amino acids. Germline assignment: CDR1 SGHVS and CDR2 FQNEAQ. The CDR3 DNA reads as TGTGCCAGCAGCTTCGGGGTACAGGGAGGAACTGAAGCTTTCTTT. It specifies CASSFGVQGGTEAFF.

This rearrangement joins TRBV7-2 to TRBJ1-2; D unclear. The ends were cut back, 6 bases at V and 3 bases at J, with 14 bases in the middle. This CDR3 is built from 14 residues. From germline, CDR1 is SGHTA and CDR2 FQGNSA. In nucleotides, the CDR3 is TGTGCCAGCAGTTTTGGGGTTAGAGACTATGGCTACACCTTC. Translated, it gives CASSFGVRDYGYTF. The full variable domain, with the rest looked up from reference TRBV7-2 and TRBJ1-2, is GAGVSQSPSNKVTEKGKDVELRCDPISGHTALYWYRQSLGQGLEFLIYFQGNSAPDKSGLPSDRFSAERTGGSVSTLTIQRTQQEDSAVYLCASSFGVRDYGYTFGSGTRLTVV.

The gene calls are TRBV3-1 (or the pseudogene TRBV3-2) and TRBJ2-1; 7 positions match TRBD1. V lost 4 bases, J lost 5 bases, and 2 bases stayed unmatched. The CDR3 has 13 residues. In germline, CDR1 is LGHDT, CDR2 YNNKEL (reference sequence). This CDR3 reads CASSPGTDNEQFF. CDR3 nucleotides: TGTGCCAGCAGCCCCGGGACAGACAATGAGCAGTTCTTC.